This T cell receptor (beta chain) was observed in a study of T cell repertoires in cytomegalovirus infection. Study as a whole: Well-studied HLA-B-restricted CMV epitopes were used in the study alongside recently identified HLA-C-restricted ones. Indications of both CMV infection and matching HLA type were provided by public TCR beta signatures. Regarding the study as a whole: The study found HLA-C-restricted CMV-specific TCR beta clonotypes dominating the ex vivo response. Accumulated public TCR beta family frequency recognized individuals carrying CMV together with the relevant HLA.

This CDR3 has 16 amino acids. J was trimmed by 6 bases and V by 0 bases; bases with no gene match: 7. CDR1 and CDR2 from the germline V gene are SGHVS and FNYEAQ. MiXCR was run by TCRdb on the reads, yielding one entry per CDR3 protein. The sample carries 70,000 to 95,000 distinct CDR3 sequences, about 29% recorded once. In regard to this clonotype: What it binds is not known.

This receptor was obtained from a human donor in good health (CMV status not recorded). Some clones in this sample may be carry-over from other donors' samples. The source was CD8+ T cells from cultured PBMCs, collected from culture after CMV antigen stimulation. The chain couples TRBV7-6 to TRBJ2-2, with 7 bases aligning to TRBD2. The CDR3 coding sequence is TGTGCCAGCAGCTTAGCGGTAGCGGGTTATCCCGGGGAGCTGTTTTTT. Protein product: CASSLAVAGYPGELFF. The entire variable domain, with the rest obtained from reference TRBV7-6 and TRBJ2-2, is as follows: GAGVSQSPRYKVTKRGQDVALRCDPISGHVSLYWYRQALGQGPEFLTYFNYEAQQDKSGLPNDRFSAERPEGSISTLTIQRTEQRDSAMYRCASSLAVAGYPGELFFGEGSRLTVL.